These T cell receptor beta chains were read from a single sample in a study of control samples from healthy donors and cancer patients. The table came from immunoSEQ multiplex PCR; TCRdb's copy has only in-frame clones and leaves some out. Seen here are about 85,000 clones, just under 90% observed once, and the top ten hold less than 7%. The specimen sequenced was blood. These receptors originate from a man in his forties or fifties in good health. CDR3s include the opening cysteine and the closing phenylalanine or tryptophan. Each record gives: clone size, D gene, V gene, J gene, CDR3 DNA, CDR3 protein. The D gene is left open where the match is weak. Clone size is given for some rows only: seen once, a few or many times, or a class if the clone is expanded.

size: -; D: -; V: TRBV30; J: TRBJ1-5; DNA: TGTGCCTGGAGCGCGAATCAGGGGAATCAGCCCCAGCATTTT; CDR3: CAWSANQGNQPQHF
size: once; D: TRBD2; V: TRBV2; J: TRBJ2-1; DNA: TGTGCCAGCAGTGAAATAGCGGGGGGGCCCAATGAGCAGTTCTTC; CDR3: CASSEIAGGPNEQFF
size: -; D: -; V: TRBV5-1; J: TRBJ2-1; DNA: TGCGCCAGCAGCTTGTCTATTCCTTCGGATGAGCAGTTCTTC; CDR3: CASSLSIPSDEQFF
size: -; D: -; V: TRBV11-3; J: TRBJ2-7; DNA: TGTGCCAGCAGCTCAGGGTTCTCCTACGAGCAGTACTTC; CDR3: CASSSGFSYEQYF
size: -; D: -; V: TRBV27; J: TRBJ1-1; DNA: TGTGCCAGCAGTTTCGGATGGGGAGGGACTGAAGCTTTCTTT; CDR3: CASSFGWGGTEAFF
size: -; D: TRBD1; V: TRBV5-1; J: TRBJ2-2; DNA: TGCGCCAGCAGTCCTGACAGGGATGGCGGGGAGCTGTTTTTT; CDR3: CASSPDRDGGELFF
size: -; D: TRBD1; V: TRBV24-1; J: TRBJ2-2; DNA: TGTGCCACCAGTGCTACGACAGGGGGAGGAGGTGGGACCGGGGAGCTGTTTTTT; CDR3: CATSATTGGGGGTGELFF
size: -; D: -; V: TRBV27; J: TRBJ2-5; DNA: TGTGCCAGCAGGGATATACAGGGATTGAAGACCCAGTACTTC; CDR3: CASRDIQGLKTQYF
size: -; D: -; V: TRBV18; J: TRBJ2-1; DNA: TGTGCCAGCTCCGCCCAGAAGTACAATGAGCAGTTCTTC; CDR3: CASSAQKYNEQFF
size: -; D: -; V: TRBV7-9; J: TRBJ1-1; DNA: TGTGCCAGCAGCTCCTCAATAACCTCCGGACCGAGAATGAACACTGAAGCTTTCTTT; CDR3: CASSSSITSGPRMNTEAFF
size: -; D: -; V: TRBV6-1; J: TRBJ2-1; DNA: TGTGCCAGCAGTGAAGCGACGGGGGATGAGCAGTTCTTC; CDR3: CASSEATGDEQFF
size: -; D: TRBD1; V: TRBV30; J: TRBJ1-2; DNA: TGTGCCTGGAGTGTAGACAGGGGATTGTACTATGGCTACACCTTC; CDR3: CAWSVDRGLYYGYTF
size: few; D: -; V: TRBV29-1; J: TRBJ1-1; DNA: TGCAGCGTTGAAGATCGAAACAGACCCCCAGCTTTCTTT; CDR3: CSVEDRNRPPAFF
size: once; D: -; V: TRBV24-1; J: TRBJ1-1; DNA: TGTGCCACCAGTGATTTAACAGGGAAAGCTTTCTTT; CDR3: CATSDLTGKAFF
size: -; D: -; V: TRBV5-6; J: TRBJ1-6; DNA: TGTGCCAGCAGCTTGGGAGGGCCATACTTAATAGATTCACCCCTCCACTTT; CDR3: CASSLGGPYLIDSPLHF
size: -; D: -; V: TRBV4-1; J: TRBJ2-7; DNA: TGCGCCAGCAGCCAAGAGGGGCGACAGCCTTACTACGAGCAGTACTTC; CDR3: CASSQEGRQPYYEQYF
size: -; D: TRBD1; V: TRBV9; J: TRBJ1-1; DNA: TGTGCCAGCAGCCCCAGGACAGGGCGGGAAGCTTTCTTT; CDR3: CASSPRTGREAFF
size: -; D: -; V: TRBV10-3; J: TRBJ2-2; DNA: TGTGCCATCAGTGAGTCCGGGGGGCATGGCGGGGAGCTGTTTTTT; CDR3: CAISESGGHGGELFF
size: -; D: -; V: TRBV29-1; J: TRBJ1-2; DNA: TGCAGCGCCTTCCTGCTTAAGGGCTACACCTTC; CDR3: CSAFLLKGYTF
size: once; D: TRBD2; V: TRBV9; J: TRBJ2-1; DNA: TGTGCCAGCAGCGCAACTAGCGGGGGGGCCAATGAGCAGTTCTTC; CDR3: CASSATSGGANEQFF
size: -; D: TRBD1; V: TRBV10-2; J: TRBJ2-5; DNA: TGCGCCAGCAGGGACAGGAAAGAGACCCAGTACTTC; CDR3: CASRDRKETQYF
size: -; D: -; V: TRBV4-1; J: TRBJ1-3; DNA: TGCGCCAGCAGCTCCGCGCCTGGAAACACCATATATTTT; CDR3: CASSSAPGNTIYF
size: once; D: -; V: TRBV6-1; J: TRBJ1-2; DNA: TGTGCCAGCAGTGAGAGTGGAGGGACTACGGGCTACACCTTC; CDR3: CASSESGGTTGYTF
size: once; D: -; V: TRBV4-1; J: TRBJ1-5; DNA: TGCGCCAGCAGCCAAGGGGCGGGGAATAGCAATCAGCCCCAGCATTTT; CDR3: CASSQGAGNSNQPQHF
size: -; D: -; V: TRBV5-5; J: TRBJ1-1; DNA: TGTGCCAGCAGCTTGGACGGATTGAACACTGAAGCTTTCTTT; CDR3: CASSLDGLNTEAFF
size: -; D: -; V: TRBV7-2; J: TRBJ2-5; DNA: TGTGCCAGCAGCTTAGACGGGGGAAGGGAGACCCAGTACTTC; CDR3: CASSLDGGRETQYF
size: -; D: TRBD1; V: TRBV6-4; J: TRBJ1-6; DNA: TGTGCCAGCAGCCCTGAGGGGACAGAAAATTCACCCCTCCACTTT; CDR3: CASSPEGTENSPLHF
size: -; D: TRBD2; V: TRBV11-3; J: TRBJ2-5; DNA: TGTGCCAGCAGCTCTTCCGCGGGACTAGCGGTCCAAGAGACCCAGTACTTC; CDR3: CASSSSAGLAVQETQYF
size: -; D: -; V: TRBV11-2; J: TRBJ1-2; DNA: TGTGCCAGCACCTCCCCGAGGGAAACGCGATATGGCTACACCTTC; CDR3: CASTSPRETRYGYTF
size: -; D: -; V: TRBV5-1; J: TRBJ1-3; DNA: TGCGCCAGCAAGGTTGGAAACACCATATATTTT; CDR3: CASKVGNTIYF
size: once; D: -; V: TRBV5-6; J: TRBJ1-6; DNA: TGTGCCAGCAGCCCCGGGACTCGAGGTTCACCCCTCCACTTT; CDR3: CASSPGTRGSPLHF
size: once; D: -; V: TRBV5-1; J: TRBJ2-6; DNA: TGCGCCAGCAGCTTGGGGGCGAAGGCGACTGGGGCCAACGTCCTGACTTTC; CDR3: CASSLGAKATGANVLTF
size: -; D: -; V: TRBV20-1; J: TRBJ1-1; DNA: TGCAGTGCTAATCGGCCTGAAGCTTTCTTT; CDR3: CSANRPEAFF
size: -; D: TRBD2; V: TRBV6-2/TRBV6-3; J: TRBJ2-7; DNA: TGTGCCAGCAGTTGGACTAGCTCGAACGAGCAGTACTTC; CDR3: CASSWTSSNEQYF
size: -; D: -; V: TRBV19; J: TRBJ2-7; DNA: TGTGCCAGTAGTATCCAGGGTGGCGACTACGAGCAGTACTTC; CDR3: CASSIQGGDYEQYF
size: -; D: TRBD2; V: TRBV6-5; J: TRBJ2-7; DNA: TGTGCCAGCAGTTACCCGACTAGCGGGGGGAGTTACGAGCAGTACTTC; CDR3: CASSYPTSGGSYEQYF
size: -; D: TRBD2; V: TRBV18; J: TRBJ2-4; DNA: TGTGCCAGCTCCGATGGTACTAGCGGGGAATTAGCCAAAAACATTCAGTACTTC; CDR3: CASSDGTSGELAKNIQYF
size: once; D: TRBD1; V: TRBV29-1; J: TRBJ2-1; DNA: TGCAGCGTGGACAGGGGGAATGAGCAGTTCTTC; CDR3: CSVDRGNEQFF
size: -; D: -; V: TRBV7-8; J: TRBJ2-5; DNA: TGTGCCAGCAGCTTAGTCCGGGACACAACAGAGACCCAGTACTTC; CDR3: CASSLVRDTTETQYF
size: once; D: -; V: TRBV5-1; J: TRBJ1-3; DNA: TGCGCCAGCAGCCCCGGAGGAGGGCCCTCTGGAAACACCATATATTTT; CDR3: CASSPGGGPSGNTIYF
size: -; D: TRBD1; V: TRBV2; J: TRBJ2-5; DNA: TGTGCCAGCAGGCGCGACAGGGGGCAAGAGACCCAGTACTTC; CDR3: CASRRDRGQETQYF
size: -; D: -; V: TRBV14; J: TRBJ2-7; DNA: TGTGCCAGCAGCACGACCTACGAGCAGTACTTC; CDR3: CASSTTYEQYF